One sample yielded the 31 T cell receptor beta chains listed below, sequenced in a study of T cells in Graves' hyperthyroidism and ophthalmopathy. From RNA transcripts, TCR beta CDR3 regions were amplified. A first-round RT-PCR of the TCR CDR3 used the HTBI primer set. TCRdb analysed the multiplex PCR reads with MiXCR anew, one entry per CDR3 protein. The data show some 320,000 distinct CDR3 sequences, about 13% seen once. Sequenced input: blood. The receptors stem from a woman aged 40 to 49 with Graves' ophthalmopathy.

This clonotype was seen ten or more times. This chain uses TRBV12-3 or TRBV12-4 with TRBJ2-1, with unresolved D. Between the trimmed V and J ends, which lost 4 bases and 3 bases, there was a span of 22 bases. The CDR3 covers 18 residues. CDR3 DNA: TGTGCCAGCAGTTCCCCCGACACGGTTTCCGGTGACTACAATGAGCAGTTCTTC. This sequence encodes CASSSPDTVSGDYNEQFF.

Concerning this clonotype: Being one base from a much bigger clone, this may be a read error. The J gene is TRBJ2-2, the V gene TRBV12-3 or TRBV12-4, with D perhaps TRBD2 (7 bases). The V gene lost 3 bases and the J gene lost 7 bases, with 18 bases spanning the gap. CDR3 length equals 16 residues. In DNA, the CDR3 is TGTGCCAGCAGTTTCGGGGGACTAAGCAGGGGCGGGGAGCTGTTTTTT. Residues: CASSFGGLSRGGELFF.

This clonotype has ten or more counts. The gene calls are TRBV27 and TRBJ2-2; weak D call: TRBD1 (5 bases). Germline values: CDR1 MNHEY, CDR2 SMNVEV (reference sequence). This CDR3 is 15 amino acids long. V was trimmed by 6 bases and J by 3 bases, leaving 14 bases between them. The CDR3 is CASSPEGAYTGELFF. The CDR3, as DNA: TGTGCCAGCAGCCCTGAAGGGGCCTACACCGGGGAGCTGTTTTTT.

This clonotype was seen many times. This sequence joins TRBV6-5 and TRBJ2-5; the match to TRBD2 covers 10 bases. CDR3 size: 15 residues. J was trimmed by 4 bases and V by 0 bases; bases with no gene match: 2. The V gene's germline CDR1 is MNHEY and CDR2 SVGAGI. CDR3 nucleotide sequence: TGTGCCAGCAGTTACTCGCGGACTAGCGGAGAGACCCAGTACTTC. Translating it yields CASSYSRTSGETQYF.

This clonotype was counted many times. This chain joins TRBV6-1 and TRBJ1-2; D is perhaps TRBD1 (6 bases). The CDR3 loop spans 14 amino acids. Germline assignment: CDR1 MNHNS and CDR2 SASEGT. The V and J ends lost 8 bases and 8 bases respectively, with 21 bases between them. For the CDR3, the DNA is TGTGCCAGCCAAAGAACAGGGTCGGCTGGGGGCTACACCTTC. It yields the protein CASQRTGSAGGYTF.

There are many counts of this clonotype. This chain uses TRBV3-1 with TRBJ2-2; D not certain. CDR1 and CDR2 from the germline V gene are LGHDT and YNNKEL (reference sequence). The CDR3 length is 11 residues. In DNA, the CDR3 is TGTGCTGTCAGCAACACCGGGGAGCTGTTTTTT. This gives the protein CAVSNTGELFF. Variable domain in full (rest from reference TRBV3-1 and TRBJ2-2): DTAVSQTPKYLVTQMGNDKSIKCEQNLGHDTMYWYKQDSKKFLKIMFSYNNKELIINETVPNRFSPKSPDKAHLNLHINSLELGDSAVYFCAVSNTGELFFGEGSRLTVL.

The V and J genes are TRBV3-1 and TRBJ2-7, with TRBD2 matching over 10 bases. The CDR3 spans 15 residues. J was trimmed by 6 bases and V by 3 bases; bases with no gene match: 8. The germline CDR1 and CDR2 sequences are LGHDT and YNNKEL (reference sequence). CDR3 nucleotide sequence: TGTGCCAGCAGCCAGGCGGCTAGCGGGGGAGGCGAGCAGTACTTC. Its protein product is CASSQAASGGGEQYF.

V usage is TRBV11-2 and J usage is TRBJ2-5; 10 nucleotides align to TRBD1. This CDR3 contains 14 residues. The germline CDR1 and CDR2 sequences are SGHAT and FQNNGV. V was pared by 5 bases and J by 2 bases, with 2 bases of the junction left unmatched. The CDR3 region is CASSRTGGQETQYF. In DNA, the CDR3 is TGTGCCAGCAGCCGGACAGGGGGTCAAGAGACCCAGTACTTC.

The CDR3: CASNDGTASFSGANVLTF. CDR3 nucleotides: TGTGCCAGTAATGACGGGACAGCTTCTTTCTCTGGGGCCAACGTCCTGACTTTC. The gene calls are TRBV19 and TRBJ2-6; TRBD1 matches 7 bases. V shed 7 bases, J shed 0 bases, and the junction held 12 bases outside the gene matches. This CDR3 spans 18 amino acids. CDR1 is LNHDA and CDR2 is SQIVND in the germline V gene (reference sequence).

There are many counts of this clonotype. The genes are TRBV15 and TRBJ2-3, with TRBD1 matching over 8 bases. V shed 2 bases and J 3 bases; nucleotides not matched to a gene: 10. This CDR3 is built from 17 residues. Per the germline V gene, CDR1 is LNHNV and CDR2 is YYDKDF (reference sequence). CDR3 amino acids: CATSRRTGLGRTDTQYF. CDR3 DNA: TGTGCCACCAGCAGAAGGACAGGGCTAGGGAGAACAGATACGCAGTATTTT. Complete variable domain (other parts from reference TRBV15 and TRBJ2-3): DAMVIQNPRYQVTQFGKPVTLSCSQTLNHNVMYWYQQKSSQAPKLLFHYYDKDFNNEADTPDNFQSRRPNTSFCFLDIRSPGLGDTAMYLCATSRRTGLGRTDTQYFGPGTRLTVL.

A few counts support this clonotype. The rearrangement uses TRBV5-1 and TRBJ2-2, with 12 bases matching TRBD2. CDR3 length: 17 residues. V lost 5 bases and J lost 6; bases outside the gene matches: 11. Looked up from germline, CDR1 is SGHRS and CDR2 is YFSETQ. The CDR3 reads CASSPLAGGPSAGELFF. CDR3 sequence (DNA): TGCGCCAGCAGTCCGCTAGCGGGGGGGCCGTCCGCCGGGGAGCTGTTTTTT.

In its sample, this clonotype was seen a few times. This sequence joins TRBV5-1 and TRBJ1-1; D is perhaps TRBD1 (5 bases). The CDR3 length is 15 residues. Germline loops: CDR1 SGHRS, CDR2 YFSETQ. V dropped 4 bases and J dropped 3 bases, with 16 bases sitting between them. CDR3 sequence (DNA): TGCGCCAGCAGCCAAAGGACAAGAGGGGACACTGAAGCTTTCTTT. Translating it yields CASSQRTRGDTEAFF.

The gene calls are TRBV30 and TRBJ1-5; D unclear. CDR1 is GTSNPN, CDR2 SVGIG, per germline (reference sequence). This CDR3 has 13 residues. V dropped 4 bases and J dropped 3 bases, with 10 bases sitting between them. CDR3 sequence: CAWNQEYNQPQHF. The CDR3, as DNA: TGTGCCTGGAACCAGGAGTACAATCAGCCCCAGCATTTT.

The gene calls are TRBV19 and TRBJ2-2; 16 bases are shared with TRBD2. With V trimmed by 9 bases and J by 4 bases, 14 bases remained unmatched. This CDR3 spans 19 amino acids. CDR1 is LNHDA, CDR2 SQIVND, per germline (reference sequence). The CDR3 spells CASAAEGLAGGKSTGELFF. CDR3 bases: TGTGCCAGCGCCGCGGAGGGACTAGCGGGAGGGAAAAGCACCGGGGAGCTGTTTTTT.

This clonotype has at least ten counts. The CDR3 loop is CSAEDRGGSYEQYF. In nucleotides, the CDR3 is TGCAGTGCTGAGGACAGGGGAGGCTCCTACGAGCAGTACTTC. The chain links TRBV20-1 to TRBJ2-7, with 9 nucleotides matching TRBD1. Germline V gene data show CDR1 as DFQATT and CDR2 as SNEGSKA (reference sequence). This CDR3 spans 14 amino acids. The J segment lost 0 bases and the V segment lost 5 bases, leaving 5 bases of the junction unmatched.

This clonotype was seen a few times. V gene TRBV6-1 combines with J gene TRBJ1-5, with D unresolved. Germline CDR1 MNHNS, CDR2 SASEGT. V was clipped by 4 bases and J by 0 bases, with 10 bases between them. The CDR3 is made up of 15 amino acids. CDR3: CASSGGDNSNQPQHF. CDR3 nucleotide sequence: TGTGCCAGCAGTGGAGGAGACAATAGCAATCAGCCCCAGCATTTT.

This clonotype was recorded a few times. The genes are TRBV7-9 and TRBJ2-7, with 8 bases lining up with TRBD1. Unmatched junction bases numbered 8, after V lost 2 bases and J lost 2 bases. This CDR3 has 16 amino acids. Germline values: CDR1 SEHNR, CDR2 FQNEAQ (reference sequence). The CDR3: CASSLPGGTGPYEQYF. The CDR3 nucleotides read TGTGCCAGCAGCTTACCAGGCGGGACAGGTCCCTACGAGCAGTACTTC. Full variable domain (missing parts from reference TRBV7-9 and TRBJ2-7): DTGVSQNPRHKITKRGQNVTFRCDPISEHNRLYWYRQTLGQGPEFLTYFQNEAQLEKSRLLSDRFSAERPKGSFSTLEIQRTEQGDSAMYLCASSLPGGTGPYEQYFGPGTRLTVT.

At least ten counts were recorded for this clonotype. CDR3 DNA sequence: TGTGCCAGCAGTTTACCTATTCCGAACACTGAAGCTTTCTTT. The encoded protein is CASSLPIPNTEAFF. This chain joins TRBV28 and TRBJ1-1; D remains ambiguous. This CDR3 contains 14 residues. Germline CDR1 and CDR2: MDHEN and SYDVKM. V lost 2 bases to trimming and J lost 1 base, with 8 bases between them.

This clonotype has a count of ten or more. The chain is built from TRBV28 and TRBJ1-1; D gene uncertain. The germline V gene encodes CDR1 MDHEN and CDR2 SYDVKM. Trimming took 2 bases from V and 1 from J, leaving 14 bases between them. CDR3 length: 16 residues. The CDR3 is CASSLRVPTENTEAFF. CDR3 in DNA: TGTGCCAGCAGTTTAAGGGTCCCGACCGAGAACACTGAAGCTTTCTTT. Using reference TRBV28 and TRBJ1-1 for the parts outside the CDR3, the full variable domain is DVKVTQSSRYLVKRTGEKVFLECVQDMDHENMFWYRQDPGLGLRLIYFSYDVKMKEKGDIPEGYSVSREKKERFSLILESASTNQTSMYLCASSLRVPTENTEAFFGQGTRLTVV.

This clonotype was counted at least ten times. J is TRBJ2-6 and V is TRBV6-1; the D gene could be TRBD1 or TRBD2 (5 bases each). CDR3 size: 15 residues. V gave up 6 bases and J gave up 0 bases, with 9 bases separating them. Germline CDR1 and CDR2: MNHNS and SASEGT. The chain's CDR3 is CASSRDVSGANVLTF. The CDR3 DNA sequence: TGTGCCAGCAGCCGGGACGTCTCTGGGGCCAACGTCCTGACTTTC.

This clonotype was observed at least ten times. The rearrangement uses TRBV7-2 and TRBJ2-1, with D tentatively TRBD1 (5 bases). Trimming pared 0 bases from V and 7 bases from J, leaving 13 bases between. Germline V lookup: CDR1 SGHTA, CDR2 FQGNSA. The CDR3 runs to 15 residues. CDR3 in amino acids: CASSLAQGYPNEQFF. The CDR3 DNA reads TGTGCCAGCAGCTTAGCCCAGGGATACCCAAATGAGCAGTTCTTC.

This clonotype has just a few counts. V is TRBV2 and J is TRBJ2-7, with 10 bases identical to TRBD1. This CDR3 is 13 amino acids long. J gave up 6 bases and V 7 bases, and 6 bases lay outside the gene matches. Germline lookup yields CDR1 SNHLY and CDR2 FYNNEI. The CDR3 nucleotides are TGTGCCAGCATTGGGACAGGGGATCGCGAGCAGTACTTC. It is translated as CASIGTGDREQYF.

The rearrangement joins TRBV19 to TRBJ2-1; no reliable D call. CDR1 and CDR2 (germline): LNHDA, SQIVND (reference sequence). The CDR3 is 15 residues long. The ends were cut back, 3 bases at V and 6 bases at J, with 15 bases in the middle. The CDR3 DNA is TGTGCCAGTAGTATCCCCTTAGGGATGGTCAATGAGCAGTTCTTC. This gives the protein CASSIPLGMVNEQFF. Looking up the rest from reference TRBV19 and TRBJ2-1 gives the full variable domain: DGGITQSPKYLFRKEGQNVTLSCEQNLNHDAMYWYRQDPGQGLRLIYYSQIVNDFQKGDIAEGYSVSREKKESFPLTVTSAQKNPTAFYLCASSIPLGMVNEQFFGPGTRLTVL.

The J gene is TRBJ2-3, the V gene TRBV24-1, with D possibly being TRBD1 (5 bases). Trimming cost V 4 bases and J 6 bases, with 19 bases left between them. The CDR3 sequence is 16 residues long. Germline CDR1 is KGHDR and CDR2 is SFDVKD. Here the CDR3 DNA reads TGTGCCACCAGTGAGGCCAGGGCGCCCCTGGCCGATACGCAGTATTTT. Translated, it gives CATSEARAPLADTQYF.

In its sample, this clonotype was seen many times. The chain recombines TRBV2 with TRBJ1-4, with D possibly matching TRBD1 (5 bases). Trimming stripped 3 bases from V and 1 base from J, with 15 bases between. The CDR3 length is 17 residues. Germline V gene data show CDR1 as SNHLY and CDR2 as FYNNEI. CDR3 nucleotides: TGTGCCAGCAGTGAGGTCCAGGGAGGGAGAACTAATGAAAAACTGTTTTTT. This gives the protein CASSEVQGGRTNEKLFF. The entire variable domain, with the rest obtained from reference TRBV2 and TRBJ1-4, is as follows: EPEVTQTPSHQVTQMGQEVILRCVPISNHLYFYWYRQILGQKVEFLVSFYNNEISEKSEIFDDQFSVERPDGSNFTLKIRSTKLEDSAMYFCASSEVQGGRTNEKLFFGSGTQLSVL.

V usage is TRBV18 and J usage is TRBJ1-2; D is unresolved. The CDR3 length is 15 residues. The V and J ends lost 2 bases and 6 bases respectively, with 16 bases between them. The germline V gene has CDR1 KGHSH and CDR2 LQKENI. The CDR3 here is CASSPEKSGLHGYTF. DNA of the CDR3: TGTGCCAGCTCACCAGAAAAATCGGGTCTCCATGGCTACACCTTC.

The genes are TRBV6-1 and TRBJ1-5; no reliable D call. Germline V gene lookup returns CDR1 MNHNS and CDR2 SASEGT. Trimming cost V 8 bases and J 0 bases, with 14 bases left between them. The CDR3 has 15 amino acids. CDR3 in amino acids: CASVSQTYSNQPQHF. In DNA, the CDR3 is TGTGCCAGCGTTTCGCAGACTTATAGCAATCAGCCCCAGCATTTT.

The chain couples TRBV5-1 to TRBJ1-1; weak D call: TRBD1 (6 bases). With 3 bases removed from V and 5 bases from J, the gap between germline ends came to 14 bases. The germline gives CDR1 SGHRS, CDR2 YFSETQ. The CDR3 contains 14 residues. This CDR3 is CASSSEGGKTEAFF. CDR3 coding DNA: TGCGCCAGCAGCTCCGAGGGGGGGAAGACTGAAGCTTTCTTT.

There are a few counts of this clonotype. The chain joins TRBV3-1 to TRBJ1-2; D is uncertain. Germline assignment: CDR1 LGHDT and CDR2 YNNKEL (reference sequence). There are 11 residues in the CDR3. The V and J ends lost 3 bases and 12 bases respectively, with 11 bases between them. The CDR3 coding sequence is TGTGCCAGCAGCCACGGTTCCTGGAACACCTTC. It yields the protein CASSHGSWNTF.

This clonotype showed up many times. V gene TRBV6-1 combines with J gene TRBJ2-5; TRBD2 is a possible D gene (5 bases). This CDR3 has 15 amino acids. The ends were cut back, 6 bases at V and 5 bases at J, with 19 bases in the middle. Germline CDR1 reads MNHNS; CDR2 reads SASEGT. Here the CDR3 DNA reads TGTGCCAGCAGGCGACATGACGCGGGCGGGGAGACCCAGTACTTC. Amino acids: CASRRHDAGGETQYF.

This clonotype has at least ten counts. The chain has TRBV2 and TRBJ2-1, with 10 bases aligning to TRBD2. Unmatched junction bases numbered 4, after V lost 3 bases and J lost 5 bases. The CDR3 has 15 residues. Germline CDR1 SNHLY, CDR2 FYNNEI. The DNA of the CDR3 is TGTGCCAGCAGTGACGTGCTAGCGGGAGACAATGAGCAGTTCTTC. Translating gives CASSDVLAGDNEQFF.